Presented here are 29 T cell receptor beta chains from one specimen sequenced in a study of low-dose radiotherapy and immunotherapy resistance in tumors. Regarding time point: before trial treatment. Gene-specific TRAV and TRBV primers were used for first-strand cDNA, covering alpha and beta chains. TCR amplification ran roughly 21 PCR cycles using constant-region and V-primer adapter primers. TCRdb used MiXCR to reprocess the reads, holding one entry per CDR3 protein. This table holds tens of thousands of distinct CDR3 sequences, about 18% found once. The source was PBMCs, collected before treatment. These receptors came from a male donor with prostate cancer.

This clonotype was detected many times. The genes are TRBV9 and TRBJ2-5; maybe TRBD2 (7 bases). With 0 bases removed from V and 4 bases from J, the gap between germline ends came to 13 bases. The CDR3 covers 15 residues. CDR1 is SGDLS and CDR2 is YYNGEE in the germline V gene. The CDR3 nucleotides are TGTGCCAGCAGCGTAGCCGGGGGGCAATTAGAGACCCAGTACTTC. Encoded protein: CASSVAGGQLETQYF.

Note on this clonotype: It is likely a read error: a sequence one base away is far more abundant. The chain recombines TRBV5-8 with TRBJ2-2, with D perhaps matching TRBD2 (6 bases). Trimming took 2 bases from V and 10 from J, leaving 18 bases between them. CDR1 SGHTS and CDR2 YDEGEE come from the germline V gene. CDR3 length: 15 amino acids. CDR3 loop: CASSFGTSQIVELFF. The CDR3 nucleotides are TGTGCCAGCAGCTTTGGAACTAGCCAAATCGTGGAGCTGTTTTTT. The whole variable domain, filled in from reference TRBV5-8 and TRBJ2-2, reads EAGVTQSPTHLIKTRGQQATLRCSPISGHTSVYWYQQALGLGLQFLLWYDEGEERNRGNFPPRFSGRQFPNYSSELNVNALELEDSALYLCASSFGTSQIVELFFGEGSRLTVL.

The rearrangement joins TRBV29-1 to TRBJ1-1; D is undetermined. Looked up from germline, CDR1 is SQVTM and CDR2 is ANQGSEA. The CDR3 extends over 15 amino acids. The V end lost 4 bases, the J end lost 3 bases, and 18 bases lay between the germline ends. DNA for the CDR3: TGCAGCGTTGTCCCCCGCTTACGAACGGACACTGAAGCTTTCTTT. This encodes CSVVPRLRTDTEAFF.

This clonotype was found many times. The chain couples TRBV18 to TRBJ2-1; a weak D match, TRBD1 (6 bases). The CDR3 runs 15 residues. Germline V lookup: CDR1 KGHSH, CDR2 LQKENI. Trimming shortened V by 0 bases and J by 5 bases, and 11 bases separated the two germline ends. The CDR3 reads CASSPPRTANNEQFF. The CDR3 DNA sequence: TGTGCCAGCTCACCACCGCGGACAGCAAACAATGAGCAGTTCTTC.

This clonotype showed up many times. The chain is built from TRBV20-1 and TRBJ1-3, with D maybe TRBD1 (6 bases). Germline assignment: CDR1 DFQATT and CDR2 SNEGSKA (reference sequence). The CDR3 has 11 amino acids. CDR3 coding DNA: TGCAGCACAGGGTCCGGAAACACCATATATTTT. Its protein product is CSTGSGNTIYF.

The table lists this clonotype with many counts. In DNA form, the CDR3 reads TGTGCCAGCCGCGGGGGGGCCGAGACCCAGTACTTC. It specifies CASRGGAETQYF. The J gene is TRBJ2-5, the V gene TRBV2; 9 positions match TRBD2. V lost 8 bases to trimming and J lost 5 bases; unmatched junction nucleotides: 3. CDR3 length: 12 residues. CDR1 is SNHLY, CDR2 FYNNEI, per germline. The complete variable domain, with remaining parts taken from reference TRBV2 and TRBJ2-5, reads EPEVTQTPSHQVTQMGQEVILRCVPISNHLYFYWYRQILGQKVEFLVSFYNNEISEKSEIFDDQFSVERPDGSNFTLKIRSTKLEDSAMYFCASRGGAETQYFGPGTRLLVL.

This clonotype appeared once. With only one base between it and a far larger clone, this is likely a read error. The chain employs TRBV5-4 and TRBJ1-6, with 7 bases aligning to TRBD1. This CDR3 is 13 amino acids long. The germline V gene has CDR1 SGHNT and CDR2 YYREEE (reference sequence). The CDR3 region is CASSQRQGSPIHF. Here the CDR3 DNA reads TGTGCCAGCAGCCAACGACAGGGTTCACCCATCCACTTT.

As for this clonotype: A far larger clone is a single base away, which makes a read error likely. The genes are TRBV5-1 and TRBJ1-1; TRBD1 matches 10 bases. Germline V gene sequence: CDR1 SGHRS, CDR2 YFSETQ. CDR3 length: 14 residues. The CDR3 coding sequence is TGCGCCAGCAGCCAGGGACAGGGGAACACTGGAGCTTTCTTT. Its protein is CASSQGQGNTGAFF.

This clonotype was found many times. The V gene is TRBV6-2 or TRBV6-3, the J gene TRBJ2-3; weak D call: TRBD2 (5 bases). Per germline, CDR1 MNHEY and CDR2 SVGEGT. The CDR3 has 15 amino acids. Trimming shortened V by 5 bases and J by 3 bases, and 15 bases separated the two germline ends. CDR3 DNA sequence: TGTGCCAGCAGTGAACTCACTAGTGATACAGATACGCAGTATTTT. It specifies CASSELTSDTDTQYF.

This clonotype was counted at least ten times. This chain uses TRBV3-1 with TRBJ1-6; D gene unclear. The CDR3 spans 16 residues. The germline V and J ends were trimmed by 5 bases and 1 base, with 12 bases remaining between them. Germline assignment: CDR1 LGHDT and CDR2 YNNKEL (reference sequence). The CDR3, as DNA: TGTGCCAGCAGCTCTAGTGGAAAGTCCTATAATTCACCCCTCCACTTT. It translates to CASSSSGKSYNSPLHF.

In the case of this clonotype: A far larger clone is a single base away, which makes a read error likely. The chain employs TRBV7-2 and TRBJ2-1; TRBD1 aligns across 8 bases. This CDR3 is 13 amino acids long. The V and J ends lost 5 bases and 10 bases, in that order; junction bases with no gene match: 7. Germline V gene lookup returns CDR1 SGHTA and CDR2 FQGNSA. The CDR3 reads CASSRDRGVEQFF. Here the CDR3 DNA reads TGTGCCAGCAGCCGAGACAGGGGAGTCGAGCAGTTCTTC.

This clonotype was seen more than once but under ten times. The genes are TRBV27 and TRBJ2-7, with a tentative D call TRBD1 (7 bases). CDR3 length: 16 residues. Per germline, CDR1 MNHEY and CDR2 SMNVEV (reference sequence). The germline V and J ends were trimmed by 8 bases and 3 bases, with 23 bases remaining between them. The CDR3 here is CASGGEGAGTGYEQYF. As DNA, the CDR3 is TGTGCCAGCGGGGGCGAGGGGGCGGGGACGGGCTACGAGCAGTACTTC.

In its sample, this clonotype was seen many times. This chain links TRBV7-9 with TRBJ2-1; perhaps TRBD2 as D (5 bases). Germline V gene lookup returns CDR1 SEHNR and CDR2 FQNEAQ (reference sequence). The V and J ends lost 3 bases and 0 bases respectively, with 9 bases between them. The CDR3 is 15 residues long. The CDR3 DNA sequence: TGTGCCAGCAGCTTTGTAGGGAGCTCCTACAATGAGCAGTTCTTC. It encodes CASSFVGSSYNEQFF.

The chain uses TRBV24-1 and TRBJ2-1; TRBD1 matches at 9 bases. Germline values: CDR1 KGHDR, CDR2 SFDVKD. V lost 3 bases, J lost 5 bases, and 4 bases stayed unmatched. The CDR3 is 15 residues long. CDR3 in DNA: TGTGCCACCAGTGATGAGGGGGACAGGGACAATGAGCAGTTCTTC. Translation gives CATSDEGDRDNEQFF.

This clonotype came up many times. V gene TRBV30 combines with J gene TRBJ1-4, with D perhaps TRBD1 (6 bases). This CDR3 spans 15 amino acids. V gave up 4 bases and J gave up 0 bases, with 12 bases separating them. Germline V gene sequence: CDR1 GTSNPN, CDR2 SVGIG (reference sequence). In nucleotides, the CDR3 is TGTGCCTGGACTGAGGGGACATCAACTAATGAAAAACTGTTTTTT. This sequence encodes CAWTEGTSTNEKLFF. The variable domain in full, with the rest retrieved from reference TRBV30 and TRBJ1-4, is SQTIHQWPATLVQPVGSPLSLECTVEGTSNPNLYWYRQAAGRGLQLLFYSVGIGQISSEVPQNLSASRPQDRQFILSSKKLLLSDSGFYLCAWTEGTSTNEKLFFGSGTQLSVL.

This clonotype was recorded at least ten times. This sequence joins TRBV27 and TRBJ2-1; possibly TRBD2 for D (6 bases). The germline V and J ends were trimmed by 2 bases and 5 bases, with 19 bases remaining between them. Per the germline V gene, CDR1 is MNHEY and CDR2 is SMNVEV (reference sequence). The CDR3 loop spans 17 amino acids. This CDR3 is CASSLGGPGRGDNEQFF. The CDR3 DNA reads TGTGCCAGCAGTTTAGGAGGGCCAGGCCGCGGGGACAATGAGCAGTTCTTC.

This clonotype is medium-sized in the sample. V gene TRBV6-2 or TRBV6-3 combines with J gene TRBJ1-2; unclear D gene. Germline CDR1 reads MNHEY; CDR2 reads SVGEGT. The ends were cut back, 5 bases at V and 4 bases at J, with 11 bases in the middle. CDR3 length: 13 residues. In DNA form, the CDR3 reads TGTGCCAGCAGTGAACTGACGAGCTATGGCTACACCTTC. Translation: CASSELTSYGYTF.

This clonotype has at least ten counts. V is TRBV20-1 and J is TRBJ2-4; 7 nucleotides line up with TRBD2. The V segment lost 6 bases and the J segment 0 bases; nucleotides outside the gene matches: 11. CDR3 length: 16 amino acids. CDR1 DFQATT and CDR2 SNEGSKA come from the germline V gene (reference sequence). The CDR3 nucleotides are TGCAGTGCGTCCCGAACAGCGGGGATAGCCAAAAACATTCAGTACTTC. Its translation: CSASRTAGIAKNIQYF.

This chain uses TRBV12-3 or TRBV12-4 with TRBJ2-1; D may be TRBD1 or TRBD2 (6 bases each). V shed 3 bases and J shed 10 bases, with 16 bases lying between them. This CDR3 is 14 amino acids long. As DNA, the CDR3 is TGTGCCAGCAGTTTTTGGGGGGCCCCCTACGAGCAGTTCTTC. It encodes CASSFWGAPYEQFF.

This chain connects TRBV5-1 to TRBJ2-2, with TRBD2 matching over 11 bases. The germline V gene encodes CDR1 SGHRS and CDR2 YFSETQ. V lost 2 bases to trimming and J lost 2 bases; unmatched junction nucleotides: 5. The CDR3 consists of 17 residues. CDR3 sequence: CASSFGSGGANTGELFF. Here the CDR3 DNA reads TGCGCCAGCAGCTTCGGTAGCGGGGGGGCAAACACCGGGGAGCTGTTTTTT.

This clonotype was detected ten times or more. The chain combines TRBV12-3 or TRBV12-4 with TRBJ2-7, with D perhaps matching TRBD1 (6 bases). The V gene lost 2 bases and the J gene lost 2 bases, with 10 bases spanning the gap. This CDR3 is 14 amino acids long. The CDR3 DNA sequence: TGTGCCAGCAGTTTACAACAGGGCCCCTACGAGCAGTACTTC. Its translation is CASSLQQGPYEQYF.

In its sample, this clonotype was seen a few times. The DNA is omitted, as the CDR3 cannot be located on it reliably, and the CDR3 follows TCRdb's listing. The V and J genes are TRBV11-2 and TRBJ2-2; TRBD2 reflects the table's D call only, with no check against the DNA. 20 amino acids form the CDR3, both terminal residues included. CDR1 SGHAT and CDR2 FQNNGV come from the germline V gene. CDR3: CASSLAWGPIGTPGSCFLFF.

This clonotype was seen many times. As DNA, the CDR3 is TGTGCCAGCAGCGACCCGACCCGGCGGACCTCATTGTTCACCCTCCACTTT. Residues: CASSDPTRRTSLFTLHF. J is TRBJ1-6 and V is TRBV6-6; D not resolved. The CDR3 sequence is 17 residues long. V lost 6 bases and J 14 bases, leaving 29 bases between the germline ends. Germline CDR1 and CDR2: MNHNY and SVGAGI (reference sequence).

CDR3 in amino acids: CASSGGMNTEAFF. The CDR3 nucleotides are TGTGCCAGCAGTGGAGGGATGAACACTGAAGCTTTCTTT. V gene TRBV6-2 or TRBV6-3 combines with J gene TRBJ1-1; D gene uncertain. CDR3 length: 13 residues. Germline V CDR1 and CDR2: MNHEY, SVGEGT. V was trimmed by 5 bases and J by 0 bases, leaving 7 bases between them.

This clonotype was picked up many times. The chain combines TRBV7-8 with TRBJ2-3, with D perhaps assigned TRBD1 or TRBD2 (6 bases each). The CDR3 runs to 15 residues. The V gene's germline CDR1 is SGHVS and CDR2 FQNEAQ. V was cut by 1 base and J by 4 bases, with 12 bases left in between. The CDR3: CASSLGPGAPDTQYF. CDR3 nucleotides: TGTGCCAGCAGCTTAGGTCCGGGGGCCCCAGATACGCAGTATTTT.

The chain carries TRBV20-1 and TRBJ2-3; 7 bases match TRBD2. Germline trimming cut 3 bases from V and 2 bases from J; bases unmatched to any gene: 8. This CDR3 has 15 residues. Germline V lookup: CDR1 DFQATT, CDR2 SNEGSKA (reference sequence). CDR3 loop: CSARIGLGHTDTQYF. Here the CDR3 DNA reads TGCAGTGCTAGGATTGGACTAGGTCACACAGATACGCAGTATTTT.

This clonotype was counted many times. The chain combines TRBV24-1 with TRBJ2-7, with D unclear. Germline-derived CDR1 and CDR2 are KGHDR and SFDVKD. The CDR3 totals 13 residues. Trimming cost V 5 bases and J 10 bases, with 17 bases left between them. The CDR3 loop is CATSGGSGDRQYF. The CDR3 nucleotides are TGTGCCACCAGTGGAGGTAGTGGGGATCGTCAGTACTTC.

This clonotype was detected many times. CDR3 sequence (DNA): TGCAGTGCTAGAGGGGGAGGGCTCAACATTCAGTACTTC. It encodes CSARGGGLNIQYF. This chain links TRBV20-1 with TRBJ2-4, with TRBD2 matching over 7 bases. The V gene end was trimmed by 1 base and the J gene end by 7 bases; junction bases not matched to a gene: 4. CDR1 is DFQATT, CDR2 SNEGSKA, per germline (reference sequence). CDR3 size: 13 residues.

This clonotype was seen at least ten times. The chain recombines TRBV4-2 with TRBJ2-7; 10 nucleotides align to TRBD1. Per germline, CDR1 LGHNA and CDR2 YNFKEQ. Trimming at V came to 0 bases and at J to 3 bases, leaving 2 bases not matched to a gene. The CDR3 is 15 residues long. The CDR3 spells CASSQETGGFYEQYF. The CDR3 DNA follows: TGTGCCAGCAGCCAAGAGACAGGGGGCTTCTACGAGCAGTACTTC.